This T cell receptor (beta chain) appears in the sequencing data of a study of T cell responses to AZD1222 COVID-19 vaccine. Method: immunoSEQ multiplex PCR; TCRdb's copy keeps in-frame clones and lacks some. The data hold approximately 130,000 clones, with around 90% observed a single time. The ends were cut back, 6 bases at V and 3 bases at J, with 12 bases in the middle. The CDR3 is 14 residues long. Germline V CDR1 and CDR2: SNHLY, FYNNEI. The sequence came from an adult who received the AZD1222 COVID-19 vaccine. The chain uses TRBV2 and TRBJ2-1; D uncertain. Material: peripheral blood, obtained 28 days after the second AZD1222 dose. The CDR3 nucleotides read TGTGCCAGCAGACCACTCGTCAGCTACAATGAGCAGTTCTTC. Translation gives CASRPLVSYNEQFF.